Sequencing of this T cell receptor beta chain was carried out in a study of CXCR3-negative and CXCR3-positive naive CD8 T cells. Whole-study results and caveats: Hydrophobicity of TRB CDR3s was greater in CXCR3-positive naive cells than in CXCR3-negative naive cells. Comparably high diversity marked both naive subsets, whereas memory CD8+ cells had much lower diversity.

Concerning this clonotype: Its antigen is undetermined.

Germline V gives CDR1 ENHRY, CDR2 SYGVKD. CDR3 length: 17 amino acids. The method, 5' RACE with UMI labels, was used to prepare the TRB cDNA libraries. TCRdb reanalyzed the 5' RACE reads and collapses them to one entry per CDR3 protein, without DNA. Here the sample table reports approximately 100,000 distinct CDR3 sequences. Naive cells were sorted as CD45RO-, CCR7+, CD27+ and CD95-. This sequence joins TRBV10-3 and TRBJ2-1; absent DNA, TCRdb's TRBD2 call cannot be checked. The clonotype comes from a human donor in good health. Some clones in this sample may be carry-over from other donors' samples. Material for sequencing was naive CXCR3+ CD8+ T cells from blood. The subset is: CD45RO-CCR7+CD27+CD95- naive CD8+ T cells expressing CXCR3 (TNR3+). CDR3 sequence reads: CATRTRGGDSSYNEQFF.